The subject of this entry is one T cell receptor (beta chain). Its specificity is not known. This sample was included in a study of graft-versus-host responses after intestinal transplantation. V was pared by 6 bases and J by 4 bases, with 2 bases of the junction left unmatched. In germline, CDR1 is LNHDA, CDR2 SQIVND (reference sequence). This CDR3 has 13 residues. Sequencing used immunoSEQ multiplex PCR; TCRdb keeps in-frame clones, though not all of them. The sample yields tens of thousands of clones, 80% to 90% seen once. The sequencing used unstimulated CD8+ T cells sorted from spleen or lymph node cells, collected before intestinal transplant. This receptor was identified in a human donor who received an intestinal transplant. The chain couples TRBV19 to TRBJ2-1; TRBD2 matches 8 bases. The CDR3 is CASSGGGYNEQFF. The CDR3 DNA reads TGTGCCAGTAGCGGGGGGGGTTACAATGAGCAGTTCTTC.